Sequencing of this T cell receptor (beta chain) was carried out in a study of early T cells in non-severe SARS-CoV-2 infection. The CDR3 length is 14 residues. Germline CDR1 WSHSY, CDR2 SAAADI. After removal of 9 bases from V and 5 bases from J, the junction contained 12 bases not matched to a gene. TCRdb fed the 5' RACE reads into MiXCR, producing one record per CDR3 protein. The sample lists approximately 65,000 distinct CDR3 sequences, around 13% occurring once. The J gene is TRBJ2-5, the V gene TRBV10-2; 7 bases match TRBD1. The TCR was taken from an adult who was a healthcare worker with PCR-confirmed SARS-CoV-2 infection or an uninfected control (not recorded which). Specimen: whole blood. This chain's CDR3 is CASSRTGRGETQYF. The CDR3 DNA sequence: TGCGCCAGTTCCCGGACAGGTCGAGGGGAGACCCAGTACTTC.